This entry describes one TCR beta chain. The table came from immunoSEQ multiplex PCR; TCRdb's copy has only in-frame clones and leaves some out. This sample has 44,000 or so clones; almost 85% occur once, and the top ten carry 3% to 3.5%. This record belongs to a study of PD-L1 blockade in urothelial cancer. Background on the study: Patients' histories included 0 to 3 prior chemotherapy regimens. Among blood samples, the median T cell count was about 130,000.

The CDR3 covers 11 residues. Germline CDR1 is SGDLS and CDR2 is YYNGEE. The ends were cut back, 4 bases at V and 8 bases at J, with 7 bases in the middle. The sequence derives from a man between 65 and 85 years old with urothelial cancer. This chain links TRBV9 with TRBJ2-1, with D uncertain. The starting material was PBMCs, obtained around atezolizumab (anti-PD-L1) treatment. The DNA of the CDR3 is TGTGCCAGCAGCAATCAGGATGAGCAGTTCTTC. It codes for CASSNQDEQFF.